This T cell receptor beta chain was captured by sequencing in a study of T cells in Graves' hyperthyroidism and ophthalmopathy. Study-level background: Peripheral blood was taken when the disease was first diagnosed, before any treatment began. General study findings and limits: Blood also contained most expanded thyroid clonotypes above 0.001.

It was RNA transcripts that yielded the amplified TCR beta CDR3 regions. The TCR CDR3 first-round RT-PCR relied on the HTBI primer set. From the multiplex PCR reads, TCRdb called clonotypes with MiXCR, one entry per CDR3 protein. The sample consists of 350,000 or so distinct CDR3 sequences, about a sixth of them appearing once. V was shortened by 4 bases and J by 0 bases, with 18 bases between the two germline ends. Germline assignment: CDR1 GTSNPN and CDR2 SVGIG (reference sequence). The CDR3 loop spans 16 amino acids. The table lists this clonotype with many counts. What it binds is unknown. This rearrangement joins TRBV30 to TRBJ2-5, with D tentatively TRBD1 (5 bases). Sequencing was performed on blood. The sequence derives from a woman aged 40 to 50 with Graves' ophthalmopathy. The CDR3 DNA reads TGTGCCTGGACTGACCAGGGTTGGGGAAACCAAGAGACCCAGTACTTC. This gives the protein CAWTDQGWGNQETQYF.